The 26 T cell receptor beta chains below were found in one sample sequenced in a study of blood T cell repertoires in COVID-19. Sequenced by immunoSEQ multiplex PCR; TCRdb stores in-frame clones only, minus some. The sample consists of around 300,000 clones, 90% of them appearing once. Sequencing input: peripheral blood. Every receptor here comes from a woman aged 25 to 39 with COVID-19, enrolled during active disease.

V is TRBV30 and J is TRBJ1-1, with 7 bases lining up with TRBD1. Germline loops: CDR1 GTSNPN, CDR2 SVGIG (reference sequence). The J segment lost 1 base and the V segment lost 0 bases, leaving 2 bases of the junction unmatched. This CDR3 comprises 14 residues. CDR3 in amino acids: CAWSVRQGNTEAFF. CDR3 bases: TGTGCCTGGAGTGTTAGACAGGGGAACACTGAAGCTTTCTTT.

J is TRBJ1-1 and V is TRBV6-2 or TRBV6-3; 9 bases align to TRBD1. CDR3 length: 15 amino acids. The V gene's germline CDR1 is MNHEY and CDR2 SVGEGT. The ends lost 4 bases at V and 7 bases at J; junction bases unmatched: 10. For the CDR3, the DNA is TGTGCCAGCAGTTTCCTGTCCCGGGACAGGGATGAAGCTTTCTTT. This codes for CASSFLSRDRDEAFF.

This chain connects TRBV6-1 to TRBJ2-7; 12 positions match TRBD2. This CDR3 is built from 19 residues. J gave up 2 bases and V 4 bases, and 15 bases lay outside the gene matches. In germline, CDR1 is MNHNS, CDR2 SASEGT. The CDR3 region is CASSATTSGRYTLAYEQYF. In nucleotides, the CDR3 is TGTGCCAGCAGTGCCACAACTAGCGGGAGGTACACTTTAGCCTACGAGCAGTACTTC.

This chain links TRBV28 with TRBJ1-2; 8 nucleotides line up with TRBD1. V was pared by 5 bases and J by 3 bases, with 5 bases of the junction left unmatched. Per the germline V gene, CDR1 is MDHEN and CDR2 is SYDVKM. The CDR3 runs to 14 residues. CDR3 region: CASSQGQVDYGYTF. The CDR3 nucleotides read TGTGCCAGCAGTCAGGGACAGGTCGACTATGGCTACACCTTC.

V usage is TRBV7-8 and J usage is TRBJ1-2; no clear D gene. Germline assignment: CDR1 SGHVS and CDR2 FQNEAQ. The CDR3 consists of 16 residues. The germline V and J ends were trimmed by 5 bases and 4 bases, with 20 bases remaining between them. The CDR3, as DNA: TGTGCCAGCAGCCGTGTCGACACGTTTATAGGCTATGGCTACACCTTC. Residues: CASSRVDTFIGYGYTF.

CDR3 residues: CASRLSTGTTNYEQYF. The CDR3 DNA reads as TGTGCCAGCAGGCTATCTACCGGGACTACGAACTACGAGCAGTACTTC. The rearrangement uses TRBV5-5 and TRBJ2-7; the match to TRBD2 covers 7 bases. Germline CDR1 reads SGHKS; CDR2 reads YYEKEE (reference sequence). The J segment lost 3 bases and the V segment lost 5 bases, leaving 14 bases of the junction unmatched. The CDR3 contains 16 residues.

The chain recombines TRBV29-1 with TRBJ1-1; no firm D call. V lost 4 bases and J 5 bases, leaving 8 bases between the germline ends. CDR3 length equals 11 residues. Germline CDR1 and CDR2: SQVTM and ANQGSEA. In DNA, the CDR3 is TGCAGCGTTGCCCCCGGGACTGAAGCTTTCTTT. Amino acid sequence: CSVAPGTEAFF.

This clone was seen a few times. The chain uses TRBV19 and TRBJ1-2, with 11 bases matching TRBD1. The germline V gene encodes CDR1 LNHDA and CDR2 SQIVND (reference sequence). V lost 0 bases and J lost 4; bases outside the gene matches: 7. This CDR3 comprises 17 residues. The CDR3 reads CASSIDPRTGGGYGYTF. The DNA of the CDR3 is TGTGCCAGTAGTATAGATCCAAGGACAGGGGGCGGCTATGGCTACACCTTC.

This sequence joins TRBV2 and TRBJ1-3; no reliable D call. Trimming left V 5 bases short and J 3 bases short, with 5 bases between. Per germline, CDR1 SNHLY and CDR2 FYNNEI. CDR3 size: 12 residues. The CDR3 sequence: CASSSFGNTIYF. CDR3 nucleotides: TGTGCCAGCAGTTCGTTTGGAAACACCATATATTTT.

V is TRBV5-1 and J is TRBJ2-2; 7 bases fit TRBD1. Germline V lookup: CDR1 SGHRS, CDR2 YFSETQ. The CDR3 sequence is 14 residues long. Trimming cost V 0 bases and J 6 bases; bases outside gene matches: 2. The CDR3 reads CASSLGGGSGELFF. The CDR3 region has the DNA TGCGCCAGCAGCTTGGGAGGGGGCTCCGGGGAGCTGTTTTTT. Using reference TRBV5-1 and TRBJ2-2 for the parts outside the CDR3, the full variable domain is KAGVTQTPRYLIKTRGQQVTLSCSPISGHRSVSWYQQTPGQGLQFLFEYFSETQRNKGNFPGRFSGRQFSNSRSEMNVSTLELGDSALYLCASSLGGGSGELFFGEGSRLTVL.

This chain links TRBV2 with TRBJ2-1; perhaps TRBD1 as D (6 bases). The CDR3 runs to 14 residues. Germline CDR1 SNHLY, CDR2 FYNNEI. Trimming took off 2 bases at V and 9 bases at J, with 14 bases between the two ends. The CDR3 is CASSEPTQGGEQFF. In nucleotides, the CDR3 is TGTGCCAGCAGTGAACCCACTCAAGGGGGTGAGCAGTTCTTC.

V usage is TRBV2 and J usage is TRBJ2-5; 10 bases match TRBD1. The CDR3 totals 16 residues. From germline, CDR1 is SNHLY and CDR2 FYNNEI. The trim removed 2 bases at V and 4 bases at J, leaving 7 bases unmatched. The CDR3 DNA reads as TGTGCCAGCAGTGAAAGGGCCGGGACAGGGGCAGAGACCCAGTACTTC. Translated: CASSERAGTGAETQYF.

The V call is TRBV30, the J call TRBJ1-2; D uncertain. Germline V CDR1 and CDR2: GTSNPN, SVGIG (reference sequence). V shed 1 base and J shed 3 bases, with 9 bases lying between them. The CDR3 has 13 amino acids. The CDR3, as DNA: TGTGCCTGGAGTGAACATCCGTACTATGGCTACACCTTC. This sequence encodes CAWSEHPYYGYTF. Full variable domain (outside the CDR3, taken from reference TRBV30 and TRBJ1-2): SQTIHQWPATLVQPVGSPLSLECTVEGTSNPNLYWYRQAAGRGLQLLFYSVGIGQISSEVPQNLSASRPQDRQFILSSKKLLLSDSGFYLCAWSEHPYYGYTFGSGTRLTVV.

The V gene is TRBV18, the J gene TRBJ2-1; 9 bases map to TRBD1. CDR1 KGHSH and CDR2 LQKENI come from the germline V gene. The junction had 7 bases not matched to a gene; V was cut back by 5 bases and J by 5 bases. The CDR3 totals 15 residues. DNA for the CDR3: TGTGCCAGCTCATTGGACAGGGGTCTGAACAATGAGCAGTTCTTC. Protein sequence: CASSLDRGLNNEQFF.

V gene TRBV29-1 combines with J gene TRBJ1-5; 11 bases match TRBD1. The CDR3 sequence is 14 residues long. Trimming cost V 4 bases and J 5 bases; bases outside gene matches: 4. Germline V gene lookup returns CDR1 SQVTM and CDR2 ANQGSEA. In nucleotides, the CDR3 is TGCAGCGTTGCCGAGGACAGGGGGCATCAGCCCCAGCATTTT. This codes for CSVAEDRGHQPQHF.

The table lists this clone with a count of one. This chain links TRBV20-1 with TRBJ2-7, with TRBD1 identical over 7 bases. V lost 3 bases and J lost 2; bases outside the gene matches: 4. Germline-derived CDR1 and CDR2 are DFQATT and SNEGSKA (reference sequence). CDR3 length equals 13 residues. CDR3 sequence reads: CSASGQGAYEQYF. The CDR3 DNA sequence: TGCAGTGCTAGTGGGCAGGGGGCCTACGAGCAGTACTTC.

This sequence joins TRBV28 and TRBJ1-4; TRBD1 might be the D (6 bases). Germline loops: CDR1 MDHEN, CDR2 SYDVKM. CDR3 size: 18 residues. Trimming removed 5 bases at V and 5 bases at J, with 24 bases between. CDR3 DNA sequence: TGTGCCAGCAGTCCAGCTATCCCGAGGGACAACCGCAATGAAAAACTGTTTTTT. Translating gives CASSPAIPRDNRNEKLFF.

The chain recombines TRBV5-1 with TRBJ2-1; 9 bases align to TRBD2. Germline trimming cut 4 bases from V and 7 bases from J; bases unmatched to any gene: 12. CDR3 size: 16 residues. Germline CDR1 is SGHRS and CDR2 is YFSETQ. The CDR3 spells CASSPLASGIRNEQFF. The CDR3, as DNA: TGCGCCAGCAGCCCCCTGGCTAGCGGGATTAGGAATGAGCAGTTCTTC.

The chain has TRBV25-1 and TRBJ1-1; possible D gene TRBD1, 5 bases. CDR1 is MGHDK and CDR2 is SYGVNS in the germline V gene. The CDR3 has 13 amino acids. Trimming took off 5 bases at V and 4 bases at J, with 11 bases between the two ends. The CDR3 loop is CASSTGVGTEAFF. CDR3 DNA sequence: TGTGCCAGCAGTACAGGTGTTGGCACTGAAGCTTTCTTT.

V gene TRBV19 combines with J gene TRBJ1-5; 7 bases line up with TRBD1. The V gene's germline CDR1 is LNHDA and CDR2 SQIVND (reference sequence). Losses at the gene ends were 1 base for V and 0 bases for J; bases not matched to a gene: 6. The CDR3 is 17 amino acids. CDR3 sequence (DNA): TGTGCCAGTAGTATAGGCGACAGGGTCTATAGCAATCAGCCCCAGCATTTT. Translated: CASSIGDRVYSNQPQHF.

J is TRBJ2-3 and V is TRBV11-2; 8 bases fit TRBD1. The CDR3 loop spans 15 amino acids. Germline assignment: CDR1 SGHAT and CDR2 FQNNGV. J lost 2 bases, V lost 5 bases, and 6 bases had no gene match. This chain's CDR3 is CASSPEDRVTDTQYF. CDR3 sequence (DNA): TGTGCCAGCAGCCCGGAGGACAGGGTCACAGATACGCAGTATTTT.

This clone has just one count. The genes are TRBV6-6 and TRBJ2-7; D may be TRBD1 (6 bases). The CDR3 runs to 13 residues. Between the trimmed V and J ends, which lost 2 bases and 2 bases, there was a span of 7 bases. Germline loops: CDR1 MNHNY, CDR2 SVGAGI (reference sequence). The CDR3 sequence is CASSYGQTYEQYF. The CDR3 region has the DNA TGTGCCAGCAGTTACGGACAGACCTACGAGCAGTACTTC.

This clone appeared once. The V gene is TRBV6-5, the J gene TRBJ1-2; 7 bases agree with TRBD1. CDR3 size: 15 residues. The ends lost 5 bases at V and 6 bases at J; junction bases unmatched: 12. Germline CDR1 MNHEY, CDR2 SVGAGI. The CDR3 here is CASSPWAETGNGYTF. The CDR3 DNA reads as TGTGCCAGCAGTCCCTGGGCCGAGACAGGGAATGGCTACACCTTC.

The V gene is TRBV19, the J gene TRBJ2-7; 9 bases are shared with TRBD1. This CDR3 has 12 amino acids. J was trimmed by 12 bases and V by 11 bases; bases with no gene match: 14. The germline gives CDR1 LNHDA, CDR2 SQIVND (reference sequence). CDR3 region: CAPSHGQGMPYF. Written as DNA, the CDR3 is TGTGCCCCTAGCCACGGACAGGGGATGCCGTACTTC.

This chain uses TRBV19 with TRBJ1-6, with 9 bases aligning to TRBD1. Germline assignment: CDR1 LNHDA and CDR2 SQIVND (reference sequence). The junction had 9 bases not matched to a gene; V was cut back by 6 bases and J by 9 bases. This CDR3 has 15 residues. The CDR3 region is CASRPPGQGSSPLHF. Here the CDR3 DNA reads TGTGCCAGTAGGCCACCGGGACAGGGAAGTTCACCCCTCCACTTT.

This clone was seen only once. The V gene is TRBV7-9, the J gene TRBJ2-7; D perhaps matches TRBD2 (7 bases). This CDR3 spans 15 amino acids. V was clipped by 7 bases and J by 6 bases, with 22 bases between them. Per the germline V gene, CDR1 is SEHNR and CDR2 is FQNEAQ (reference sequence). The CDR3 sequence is CASTLGRGGSGEQYF. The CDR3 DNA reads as TGTGCCAGCACCCTAGGTAGGGGGGGGAGTGGCGAGCAGTACTTC. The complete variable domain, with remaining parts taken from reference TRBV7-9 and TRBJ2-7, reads DTGVSQNPRHKITKRGQNVTFRCDPISEHNRLYWYRQTLGQGPEFLTYFQNEAQLEKSRLLSDRFSAERPKGSFSTLEIQRTEQGDSAMYLCASTLGRGGSGEQYFGPGTRLTVT.